This section outlines one T cell receptor beta chain sequence together with its context. CDR3 length: 13 amino acids. Trimming cost V 6 bases and J 1 base, with 6 bases left between them. The V gene's germline CDR1 is KGHSH and CDR2 LQKENI. This sample was included in a study of blood T cell repertoires in COVID-19. At the level of the study: Whether acute or convalescent, the COVID-19 samples came from the United States, Italy and Spain. In each case, the material was cDNA or gDNA derived from T cells, B-cell-depleted T cells, or PBMCs.

Original processing methods: For nucleated cells, counts were estimated from reference gene primer amplification. The repertoire was sequenced with immunoSEQ multiplex PCR; TCRdb's copy has only in-frame clones and lacks some. Clone size and the V and J calls come from that table; the DNA yielded D and trimming. The repertoire includes approximately 260,000 clones, approximately 87% of them detected once, and 8.6% sits in the top ten. The specimen was peripheral blood. This clonotype was sampled from a human donor in a cohort sampled during active COVID-19. The chain links TRBV18 to TRBJ2-2; D is undetermined. CDR3 amino acids: CASSVQNTGELFF. CDR3 bases: TGTGCCAGCTCCGTACAGAACACCGGGGAGCTGTTTTTT.